What follows is one T cell receptor (beta chain) and its context. CDR3 length equals 15 residues. Germline V gives CDR1 SGHRS, CDR2 YFSETQ. The V gene lost 5 bases and the J gene lost 0 bases, with 12 bases spanning the gap. Original processing notes: Amplification with reference gene primers provided the estimates of nucleated cell counts. TCRdb's table, derived via immunoSEQ multiplex PCR, lists solely in-frame clones and lacks some. V and J calls and clone size are as listed in that table; D and trimming were resolved from the DNA. The data show roughly 220,000 clones, roughly 75% seen once. The sample is drawn from a study of blood T cell repertoires in COVID-19. Across the whole study: The origin of the acute and convalescent COVID-19 samples was the United States, Italy and Spain. The cDNA or gDNA used as material had been derived from T cells, B-cell-depleted T cells, or PBMCs.

This receptor was taken from a woman in her 70s with acute or convalescent COVID-19. V is TRBV5-1 and J is TRBJ2-1; D unresolved. What was sequenced was peripheral blood. In DNA form, the CDR3 reads TGCGCCAGCAGGCTTCTCTTGAGCTCCTACAATGAGCAGTTCTTC. This encodes CASRLLLSSYNEQFF.